What follows are 9 T cell receptor beta chains derived from one specimen sequenced in a study of blood T cell repertoires in COVID-19. This table comes from immunoSEQ multiplex PCR, and its TCRdb copy is limited to in-frame clones, with some not included. The sample lists some 150,000 clones, over 75% occurring once. Sequencing input: PBMCs or T cells enriched from blood (not recorded which). The origin of the receptors is a human donor with acute COVID-19. The donor label of this sample is uncertain.

This chain links TRBV7-9 with TRBJ2-1; 8 bases are shared with TRBD2. CDR1 and CDR2 (germline): SEHNR, FQNEAQ (reference sequence). The junction had 9 bases not matched to a gene; V was cut back by 4 bases and J by 4 bases. The CDR3 covers 16 residues. Here the CDR3 reads CASSSAKAGVYNEQFF. The CDR3 nucleotides are TGTGCCAGCAGCTCCGCGAAAGCGGGGGTTTACAATGAGCAGTTCTTC.

This clone turned up a few times. The chain has TRBV18 and TRBJ2-7, with 12 bases matching TRBD2. The CDR3 runs 17 residues. The ends lost 3 bases at V and 0 bases at J; junction bases unmatched: 6. The germline gives CDR1 KGHSH, CDR2 LQKENI. The CDR3, as DNA: TGTGCCAGCTCACCCGGACTAGCGGGGCAGAGCTCCTACGAGCAGTACTTC. Translated: CASSPGLAGQSSYEQYF.

The chain combines TRBV19 with TRBJ2-2, with 10 bases that match TRBD1. With 5 bases clipped from V and 5 bases from J, the junction kept 8 bases outside the gene matches. Germline V gene sequence: CDR1 LNHDA, CDR2 SQIVND (reference sequence). There are 16 residues in the CDR3. The CDR3 DNA is TGTGCCAGTAGTCCTCCGGGACAGGGGCGGACCGGGGAGCTGTTTTTT. It is translated as CASSPPGQGRTGELFF.

This clone has a single count. The V call is TRBV6-5, the J call TRBJ2-3, with 8 bases lining up with TRBD2. Looked up from germline, CDR1 is MNHEY and CDR2 is SVGAGI. V gave up 8 bases and J gave up 0 bases; unmatched junction bases: 7. This CDR3 is 15 amino acids long. CDR3 sequence (DNA): TGTGCCAGCTCGCCTCGGGGGGGTAGCACAGATACGCAGTATTTT. It is translated as CASSPRGGSTDTQYF.

This chain links TRBV6-4 with TRBJ2-5, with 7 bases identical to TRBD2. CDR1 is MRHNA, CDR2 SNTAGT, per germline. Germline trimming cut 0 bases from V and 6 bases from J; bases unmatched to any gene: 4. This CDR3 comprises 14 residues. In DNA form, the CDR3 reads TGTGCCAGCAGTGACTCGGCGGGGGTAAAGACCCAGTACTTC. Protein sequence: CASSDSAGVKTQYF.

The genes are TRBV6-1 and TRBJ2-5; possible D gene TRBD2, 6 bases. There are 15 residues in the CDR3. V dropped 1 base and J dropped 4 bases, with 13 bases sitting between them. Germline V gene lookup returns CDR1 MNHNS and CDR2 SASEGT. The CDR3 DNA reads TGTGCCAGCAGTGAAGGTCATGGAGGGGCAGAGACCCAGTACTTC. This sequence encodes CASSEGHGGAETQYF.

The chain recombines TRBV6-2 or TRBV6-3 with TRBJ1-2; the D gene is possibly TRBD1 (5 bases). CDR1 and CDR2 from the germline V gene are MNHEY and SVGEGT. This CDR3 comprises 14 residues. V lost 5 bases to trimming and J lost 2 bases, with 12 bases between them. The CDR3 sequence is CASSQPGGNYGYTF. Written as DNA, the CDR3 is TGTGCCAGCAGTCAACCCGGGGGAAACTATGGCTACACCTTC.

The genes are TRBV10-3 and TRBJ2-5, with 8 bases that match TRBD2. The CDR3 is 15 residues long. J gave up 5 bases and V 3 bases, and 8 bases lay outside the gene matches. The germline V gene has CDR1 ENHRY and CDR2 SYGVKD. CDR3 protein: CAISDVAGSGETQYF. CDR3 nucleotides: TGTGCCATCAGTGACGTAGCGGGGTCGGGGGAGACCCAGTACTTC.

CDR3 in amino acids: CASSQSGDLRHEQFF. CDR3 sequence (DNA): TGCGCCAGCAGCCAATCCGGGGACTTACGGCATGAGCAGTTCTTC. V gene TRBV4-3 combines with J gene TRBJ2-1, with D perhaps TRBD2 (6 bases). The CDR3 extends over 15 amino acids. V was pared by 2 bases and J by 8 bases, with 16 bases between. Germline assignment: CDR1 LGHNA and CDR2 YSLEER.